This is a list of T cell receptor beta chains from one sample in a study of T-cell reconstitution after alpha-beta-depleted transplantation in children. One entry per CDR3 protein, called by TCRdb with MiXCR from the PCR reads. The data contain some 490,000 distinct CDR3 sequences, around 13% of them seen just once; the ten biggest clones take up 4.5% to 6%. Sequencing was performed on PBMCs from the stem cell graft donor, taken from the stem cell graft. All receptors derive from a human donor who donated a stem cell graft to a child with combined immunodeficiency. Each CDR3 is given with its conserved first and last residue. Fields, in order: J gene, CDR3 length, clone size, V gene, D gene, CDR3 DNA, CDR3 protein. D genes are given only for firm matches. The listing skips clone size in some rows; elsewhere it reads once, few, many or a size class.

TRBJ2-3 | 14 | many | TRBV10-3 | . | TGTGCCATCAGGATGACTACCGCCACAGATACGCAGTATTTT | CAIRMTTATDTQYF
TRBJ2-1 | 13 | . | TRBV14 | . | TGTGCCAGCAGCCAAGAAACCCAGCGACGGCCGTTCTTC | CASSQETQRRPFF
TRBJ2-7 | 15 | . | TRBV27 | TRBD2 | TGTGCCAGCAGCCACTCTAGCGGGGGGGTCTACGAGCAGTACTTC | CASSHSSGGVYEQYF
TRBJ2-3 | 15 | . | TRBV29-1 | TRBD1 | TGCAGCGTACTCATACAGGGGGCCAGGACAGATACGCAGTATTTT | CSVLIQGARTDTQYF
TRBJ2-2 | 13 | few | TRBV12-3/TRBV12-4 | . | TGTGCCAGCAGTTTGGGGCCGATCGGGGAGCTGTTTTTT | CASSLGPIGELFF
TRBJ2-1 | 13 | . | TRBV6-1 | . | TGTGCCAGCAATCCGGGACACTACAATGAGCAGTTCTTC | CASNPGHYNEQFF
TRBJ2-7 | 15 | . | TRBV9 | TRBD2 | TGTGCCAGCAGCGTAGGACTAGCGGGAGTCTCCGAGCAGTACTTC | CASSVGLAGVSEQYF
TRBJ2-7 | 16 | . | TRBV27 | . | TGTGCCAGCAGTTTAAGGGTGGGACGGGGGACCTACGAGCAGTACTTC | CASSLRVGRGTYEQYF
TRBJ2-7 | 13 | few | TRBV6-1 | . | TGTGCCAGCGCGCTTTGGGGTGACCACGAGCAGTACTTC | CASALWGDHEQYF
TRBJ2-5 | 17 | few | TRBV6-2/TRBV6-3 | TRBD1 | TGTGCCAGCAGTCGCGGGACAGGGGCGAGTAGCCAAGAGACCCAGTACTTC | CASSRGTGASSQETQYF
TRBJ2-7 | 16 | . | TRBV2 | TRBD2 | TGTGCCAGCTCGGGGGGACTAGCGGGAGGTGGTTACGAGCAGTACTTC | CASSGGLAGGGYEQYF
TRBJ2-7 | 12 | many | TRBV6-2/TRBV6-3 | . | TGTGCCAGCAGTTCCGCCTTCTACGAGCAGTACTTC | CASSSAFYEQYF
TRBJ2-7 | 14 | few | TRBV10-3 | . | TGTGCGATCACCGGGGCAGGACTCTCGGGGAAGCAGTACTTC | CAITGAGLSGKQYF
TRBJ2-1 | 13 | . | TRBV11-2 | TRBD1 | TGTGCCAGCAGCCCTAGTCCTGGGACAGGGCAGTTCTTC | CASSPSPGTGQFF
TRBJ2-2 | 16 | many | TRBV12-3/TRBV12-4 | TRBD2 | TGTGCCAGCAGTTTGGGAGCGGGAGTTTACGCCGGGGAGCTGTTTTTT | CASSLGAGVYAGELFF
TRBJ2-3 | 15 | many | TRBV12-3/TRBV12-4 | . | TGTGCCAGCAGTTTCTGGGCAGGAAGCACAGATACGCAGTATTTT | CASSFWAGSTDTQYF
TRBJ2-1 | 15 | few | TRBV20-1 | TRBD2 | TGCAGTGCTAGCCCCCCGGGACTAGACTACAATGAGCAGTTCTTC | CSASPPGLDYNEQFF
TRBJ1-1 | 12 | few | TRBV5-6 | . | TGTGCCAGCAGCTTTTCAGCCCGTGAAGCTTTCTTT | CASSFSAREAFF
TRBJ2-1 | 14 | many | TRBV7-2 | TRBD2 | TGTGCCAGCAGCTTAAGACGGGGGGGAAATGAGCAGTTCTTC | CASSLRRGGNEQFF
TRBJ2-2 | 16 | many | TRBV24-1 | . | TGTGCCACCAGTGATTTTTGGACGGCGAACACCGGGGAGCTGTTTTTT | CATSDFWTANTGELFF
TRBJ2-4 | 16 | . | TRBV5-1 | TRBD1 | TGCGCCAGCAGCCCGGGACAGGGGGCAGCCAAAAACATTCAGTACTTC | CASSPGQGAAKNIQYF
TRBJ2-2 | 16 | . | TRBV7-9 | TRBD1 | TGTGCCAGCAGCCTCACAGGGGGCGCTCTCACCGGGGAGCTGTTTTTT | CASSLTGGALTGELFF
TRBJ2-3 | 15 | many | TRBV27 | . | TGTGCCAGCAGTTTATCGGACGGGGCAACAGATACGCAGTATTTT | CASSLSDGATDTQYF
TRBJ2-7 | 15 | few | TRBV29-1 | TRBD1 | TGCAGCGTTGAAGAGGGGGACAGGGGGTCCTACGAGCAGTACTTC | CSVEEGDRGSYEQYF
TRBJ2-3 | 15 | few | TRBV11-2 | TRBD2 | TGTGCCAGCAGACCAGGGACTAGCGGGATAGATACGCAGTATTTT | CASRPGTSGIDTQYF
TRBJ2-3 | 15 | few | TRBV5-1 | . | TGCGCCAGCAGCCCCCTTGGGTGGGGCACAGATACGCAGTATTTT | CASSPLGWGTDTQYF
TRBJ1-5 | 13 | . | TRBV27 | . | TGTGCCAGCAGTTGGTCTTCCAATCAGCCCCAGCATTTT | CASSWSSNQPQHF
TRBJ2-3 | 12 | . | TRBV18 | . | TGTGCCAGCTCCGACGGGGAAAATACGCAGTATTTT | CASSDGENTQYF
TRBJ2-1 | 19 | few | TRBV30 | TRBD2 | TGTGCCTGGATTGGACGGGGACTAGCGGGAGGGTTGGGGATCAATGAGCAGTTCTTC | CAWIGRGLAGGLGINEQFF
TRBJ1-2 | 17 | . | TRBV10-3 | . | TGTGCCATCAGTGACCCATCCTTAGAACACGTTAACTATGGCTACACCTTC | CAISDPSLEHVNYGYTF
TRBJ1-5 | 17 | . | TRBV12-3/TRBV12-4 | . | TGTGCCAGCAGTTTTATTGGGTCGGGCGTACCCAATCAGCCCCAGCATTTT | CASSFIGSGVPNQPQHF
TRBJ1-1 | 15 | many | TRBV2 | TRBD1 | TGTGCCAGCAGAGCTGACAGGGGGCGAAGTACTGAAGCTTTCTTT | CASRADRGRSTEAFF
TRBJ2-5 | 13 | few | TRBV18 | TRBD2 | TGTGCCAGCTCAGATGCGGGAGGGGAGACCCAGTACTTC | CASSDAGGETQYF
TRBJ1-5 | 16 | . | TRBV5-5 | . | TGTGCCAGCAGCTCGGTTGGGGTGAGGGGCAATCAGCCCCAGCATTTT | CASSSVGVRGNQPQHF
TRBJ1-2 | 13 | . | TRBV20-1 | . | TGCAGTGCTAGGACAGGAGTAGGGGATGGCTACACCTTC | CSARTGVGDGYTF
TRBJ2-3 | 18 | few | TRBV11-2 | . | TGTGCCAGCAGCTGGCGATTGGGCAGAAAGGATTACACAGATACGCAGTATTTT | CASSWRLGRKDYTDTQYF
TRBJ2-5 | 14 | . | TRBV9 | . | TGTGCCAGCAGCGCCCCCGGAGCCGAAGAGACCCAGTACTTC | CASSAPGAEETQYF
TRBJ2-3 | 18 | few | TRBV11-2 | TRBD2 | TGTGCCAGCAGCTTAAAGGAACCTAGCGGAGGGAGCACAGATACGCAGTATTTT | CASSLKEPSGGSTDTQYF
TRBJ1-2 | 14 | many | TRBV5-1 | . | TGCGCCAGCAGCCCACTACAGAACGCGTATGGCTACACCTTC | CASSPLQNAYGYTF
TRBJ2-5 | 14 | few | TRBV5-5 | . | TGTGCCAGCAGCTTGTGGGGAATCGGAGAGACCCAGTACTTC | CASSLWGIGETQYF
TRBJ1-1 | 12 | . | TRBV2 | . | TGTGCCAGCAGTGAACAGGGGACCACAGCTTTCTTT | CASSEQGTTAFF
TRBJ2-1 | 15 | many | TRBV5-6 | TRBD1 | TGTGCCAGCAGCCAAGACAGGGGGCGCTTCGATGAGCAGTTCTTC | CASSQDRGRFDEQFF
TRBJ2-7 | 14 | few | TRBV4-1 | . | TGCGCCAGCAGCCAAGATCGGTGGGCCGACGAGCAGTACTTC | CASSQDRWADEQYF
TRBJ2-2 | 14 | . | TRBV6-2/TRBV6-3 | . | TGTGCCAGCAGGATCAGGGGCAACACCGGGGAGCTGTTTTTT | CASRIRGNTGELFF
TRBJ2-6 | 16 | many | TRBV5-5 | . | TGTGCCAGCAGCTCTGAGGCAGGAGCGGGGGCCAACGTCCTGACTTTC | CASSSEAGAGANVLTF
TRBJ1-5 | 18 | . | TRBV20-1 | . | TGCAGTGCTAGAGATTCCGGCAGGCGACGGGGGGGCAATCAGCCCCAGCATTTT | CSARDSGRRRGGNQPQHF
TRBJ2-7 | 17 | few | TRBV4-3 | TRBD2 | TGCGCCAGCAGCCGGTTCGGGACTAGCGGGAGGTCCTACGAGCAGTACTTC | CASSRFGTSGRSYEQYF
TRBJ2-1 | 15 | many | TRBV29-1 | TRBD2 | TGCAGCGTTGGAGGGACTAGCGGAGTTTACAATGAGCAGTTCTTC | CSVGGTSGVYNEQFF
TRBJ2-2 | 15 | . | TRBV2 | . | TGTGCCAGCAGTGAATCCTCTTCCGGGTCCGGGGAGCTGTTTTTT | CASSESSSGSGELFF
TRBJ1-2 | 14 | many | TRBV10-3 | TRBD1 | TGTGCCATCAGTGAGTCGACAGGGGGCTATGGCTACACCTTC | CAISESTGGYGYTF
TRBJ2-6 | 17 | . | TRBV7-3 | . | TGTGCCAGCAGCTACCGGGACCCTTTTACTGGGGCCAACGTCCTGACTTTC | CASSYRDPFTGANVLTF